This T cell receptor beta chain appears in the sequencing data of a study of regulatory T cells in long-lasting Graves disease. Time point of the sample: newly diagnosed GD, antithyroid drugs for less than 3 months. PBMCs provided the RNA from which the TCR library was made. This clonotype was observed at least ten times. Its ends do not fully match the called genes, so a read error is possible. The CDR3 extends over 17 amino acids. Germline CDR1 is SGHKS and CDR2 is YYEKEE (reference sequence). Construction of the TCR beta libraries employed iRepertoire HTBI primers in conjunction with Arm-PCR of CDR3 regions. TCRdb reprocessed the multiplex PCR reads via MiXCR and lists one record per CDR3 protein. The sample carries some 220,000 distinct CDR3 sequences, around a fifth recorded once. The same sample was also used in a study of T cells in Graves' hyperthyroidism and ophthalmopathy.

The source was peripheral blood mononuclear cells (PBMCs), collected at new diagnosis, from a patient treated with antithyroid drugs. The V gene is TRBV5-5, the J gene TRBJ2-1; D tentatively reads TRBD1 or TRBD2 (6 bases each). This TCR was sampled from a woman aged 25 to 39 with Graves disease. As DNA, the CDR3 is TGTGCCAGCAGCTTGGCCAGGGGACTGGAGGGGTACAGTGAGCAGTTCTTC. Its translation: CASSLARGLEGYSEQFF. The entire variable domain, with the rest obtained from reference TRBV5-5 and TRBJ2-1, is as follows: DAGVTQSPTHLIKTRGQQVTLRCSPISGHKSVSWYQQVLGQGPQFIFQYYEKEERGRGNFPDRFSARQFPNYSSELNVNALLLGDSALYLCASSLARGLEGYSEQFFGPGTRLTVL.